These 3 T cell receptor beta chains share one sample of origin, sequenced in a study of regulatory T cells in long-lasting Graves disease. In building TCR beta libraries, iRepertoire HTBI primers were used together with Arm-PCR of CDR3 regions. TCRdb independently ran MiXCR on the multiplex PCR reads; one entry per CDR3 protein. The sample has roughly 500,000 distinct CDR3 sequences; roughly 14% are singletons. The time point denotes: newly diagnosed GD, antithyroid drugs for less than 3 months. PBMC RNA served as the TCR library source. These data were also reused for a study on T cells in Graves' hyperthyroidism and ophthalmopathy.

Sequencing used peripheral blood mononuclear cells (PBMCs), obtained at new diagnosis, from a patient treated with antithyroid drugs. All receptors derive from a man aged 25 to 40 with Graves disease.

This clonotype was counted at least ten times. CDR3 protein: CASSFRGWKANEKLFF. In DNA, the CDR3 is TGTGCCAGCAGTTTCAGGGGGTGGAAGGCTAATGAAAAACTGTTTTTT. The V and J genes are TRBV12-3 or TRBV12-4 and TRBJ1-4; 7 bases are a match to TRBD1. Trimming removed 3 bases from V and 3 bases from J; junction bases left unmatched: 7. The CDR3 extends over 16 amino acids.

At least ten counts were recorded for this clonotype. The chain couples TRBV7-8 to TRBJ2-7; possible D gene TRBD2, 5 bases. Trimming shortened V by 5 bases and J by 1 base, and 15 bases separated the two germline ends. The length of the CDR3 is 15 residues. Germline V gene data show CDR1 as SGHVS and CDR2 as FQNEAQ. The CDR3 region is CASSHLGEPSYEQYF. CDR3 sequence (DNA): TGTGCCAGCAGCCACCTTGGGGAGCCATCCTACGAGCAGTACTTC.

This clonotype was recorded at least ten times. The chain recombines TRBV29-1 with TRBJ2-7, with TRBD1 matching 7 bases. Looked up from germline, CDR1 is SQVTM and CDR2 is ANQGSEA. This CDR3 comprises 12 residues. V lost 4 bases and J lost 3; bases outside the gene matches: 3. As DNA, the CDR3 is TGCAGCGTTGGACCAGGGGGCTACGAGCAGTACTTC. Residues: CSVGPGGYEQYF.